A single sample gave rise to the 27 T cell receptor beta chains below, sequenced in a study of molecular identifiers for immune sequencing clone quantification (dated by TCRdb to the late 2010s). The library relied on PCR. Sequencing used an Illumina HiSeq 4000. TCRdb cleaned the public reads at Q25 with fastp, built clones with MiXCR and kept in-frame beta chains. CDR3 protein duplicates are merged, each entry listing the most common genes and DNA. The sample yields about half a million distinct CDR3 sequences; about 21% were counted once. The leading ten clones occupy 0.7% to 1% of the sample. Material for sequencing was naive CD8+ T cells from blood, with Jurkat cell RNA spiked in. What this sample's cell subset or site label stands for: FACS-sorted CD8+CD4-CCR7+CD45RA+ naive T cells. The receptors here all came from a human donor in good health. Some libraries in this study had Jurkat cell RNA spiked in.

As for this clonotype: A much larger clone is a single base away; this may be a read error. The chain has TRBV29-1 and TRBJ2-2; TRBD1 or TRBD2 may be the D gene (5 bases each). Germline values: CDR1 SQVTM, CDR2 ANQGSEA. The CDR3 covers 12 residues. The CDR3 is CSGGHSTGELSF. The CDR3 DNA reads as TGCAGCGGAGGACACTCCACCGGGGAGCTGTCTTTT.

As for this clonotype: This likely comes from a read error, as the CDR3 has no conserved phenylalanine or tryptophan at its end. CDR3 in DNA: TGTGCCTGGAGTCCGGGGGGCACTGAAGCTTTCTCT. It codes for CAWSPGGTEAFS. V and J are TRBV30 and TRBJ1-1; D perhaps matches TRBD1 (5 bases). V was clipped by 2 bases and J by 4 bases, with 8 bases between them. The CDR3 runs 12 residues. CDR1 is GTSNPN, CDR2 SVGIG, per germline (reference sequence).

This clonotype has at least ten counts. The chain uses TRBV4-3 and TRBJ2-1; 9 bases map to TRBD1. The CDR3 is 13 residues long. With V trimmed by 1 base and J by 8 bases, 0 bases remained unmatched. Germline V gene lookup returns CDR1 LGHNA and CDR2 YSLEER. CDR3 sequence reads: CASSQGTGDEQFF. The CDR3 nucleotides read TGCGCCAGCAGCCAAGGGACAGGGGATGAGCAGTTCTTC.

Regarding this clonotype: Lacking the conserved final phenylalanine or tryptophan, this CDR3 likely reflects a read error. This chain joins TRBV20-1 and TRBJ2-7, with D perhaps matching TRBD1 (5 bases). CDR3 size: 13 residues. Germline V CDR1 and CDR2: DFQATT, SNEGSKA (reference sequence). V was cut by 3 bases and J by 1 base, with 10 bases left in between. The CDR3 DNA reads as TGCAGTGCTAGGGGGCTAGTGTCCTACGAGCAGTACTCC. The encoded protein is CSARGLVSYEQYS.

This clonotype was counted at least ten times. The chain is built from TRBV7-6 and TRBJ2-3, with 8 positions matching TRBD2. CDR1 and CDR2 (germline): SGHVS, FNYEAQ. With V trimmed by 2 bases and J by 2 bases, 3 bases remained unmatched. CDR3 length equals 15 residues. DNA for the CDR3: TGTGCCAGCAGCTTATTAGCGGGGCCCACAGATACGCAGTATTTT. Translating it yields CASSLLAGPTDTQYF.

This clonotype was observed a few times. The chain links TRBV16 to TRBJ2-7; a weak D match, TRBD1 (5 bases). The V and J ends lost 5 bases and 2 bases respectively, with 13 bases between them. The CDR3 runs 14 residues. The germline gives CDR1 KGHSY, CDR2 FQNENV. The CDR3 DNA reads TGTGCCAGCAGCTCCGGGCGCAGGGCCTACGAGCAGTACTTC. Encoded protein: CASSSGRRAYEQYF.

CDR3 sequence reads: CASSMGLDEQYF. Here the CDR3 DNA reads TGTGCCAGTAGTATGGGGTTGGACGAGCAGTACTTC. The rearrangement links TRBV19 to TRBJ2-7, with D uncertain. CDR1 LNHDA and CDR2 SQIVND come from the germline V gene (reference sequence). V lost 3 bases to trimming and J lost 5 bases, with 8 bases between them. The CDR3 runs 12 residues.

The genes are TRBV30 and TRBJ2-7; D is possibly TRBD1 or TRBD2 (5 bases each). CDR3 length: 13 residues. Germline V gene lookup returns CDR1 GTSNPN and CDR2 SVGIG (reference sequence). V shed 0 bases and J shed 3 bases, with 9 bases lying between them. CDR3 sequence reads: CAWSVEGNYEQYF. The DNA of the CDR3 is TGTGCCTGGAGTGTTGAGGGGAACTACGAGCAGTACTTC.

This rearrangement joins TRBV14 to TRBJ2-1; a weak D match, TRBD2 (7 bases). This CDR3 comprises 14 residues. V was trimmed by 6 bases and J by 6 bases, leaving 15 bases between them. CDR1 and CDR2 from the germline V gene are SGHDN and FVKESK. CDR3 coding DNA: TGTGCCAGCAGTGTGGGGGGGGCCCTCAATGAGCAGTTCTTC. Protein product: CASSVGGALNEQFF.

The sample holds a few counts of this clonotype. CDR3 DNA: TGTGCCAGCAGTTACTTCGAGGCTCCTTCCTCTGGGGCCAACGTCCTGACTTTC. Residues: CASSYFEAPSSGANVLTF. This chain connects TRBV6-5 to TRBJ2-6; D remains unclear. Trimming took 1 base from V and 0 from J, leaving 13 bases between them. This CDR3 has 18 amino acids. CDR1 MNHEY and CDR2 SVGAGI come from the germline V gene.

This clonotype turned up a few times. The rearrangement joins TRBV19 to TRBJ2-7; TRBD2 matches at 11 bases. V was pared by 11 bases and J by 6 bases, with 12 bases of the junction left unmatched. In germline, CDR1 is LNHDA, CDR2 SQIVND (reference sequence). The CDR3 has 14 amino acids. The CDR3 DNA follows: TGTGCCTCCAAGAAACTAGCGGGAGCCGTCGAGCAGTACTTC. This translates into CASKKLAGAVEQYF.

This clonotype was detected a few times. A single base separates this from a much larger clone, so it may be a read error. This chain links TRBV2 with TRBJ2-7; D is perhaps TRBD2 (7 bases). This CDR3 region has 13 residues. Germline CDR1 reads SNHLY; CDR2 reads FYNNEI. CDR3 in DNA: TGTGCCGGCAGAGGGGGGGCGCAGTACGAGCAGTACTTC. The encoded protein is CAGRGGAQYEQYF.

Note on this clonotype: This clone may be a read error of a much larger clone one base away. The chain recombines TRBV6-5 with TRBJ2-7; the D gene is possibly TRBD2 (6 bases). The CDR3 has 14 amino acids. In germline, CDR1 is MNHEY, CDR2 SVGAGI. CDR3 residues: CANSWTNRGFEQYF. CDR3 coding DNA: TGTGCCAACAGTTGGACCAATCGGGGGTTCGAGCAGTACTTC.

To note about this clonotype: The junction departs from germline at one end; a sequencing error may be responsible. This chain joins TRBV6-5 and TRBJ2-7; 7 nucleotides line up with TRBD1. Germline assignment: CDR1 MNHEY and CDR2 SVGAGI. This CDR3 spans 13 amino acids. The CDR3: CASSTGQVFPPHF. DNA of the CDR3: TGTGCCAGCAGCACCGGACAGGTCTTTCCTCCGCACTTC.

This clonotype turned up a few times. The J gene is TRBJ2-5, the V gene TRBV5-4; 9 nucleotides align to TRBD1. V dropped 10 bases and J dropped 5; count of bases not matched to a gene: 9. The length of the CDR3 is 13 residues. CDR1 is SGHNT, CDR2 YYREEE, per germline (reference sequence). The CDR3 is CAAGDRAQETQYF. DNA of the CDR3: TGTGCCGCTGGGGACAGGGCCCAGGAGACCCAGTACTTC.

Only a few counts were recorded for this clonotype. This chain joins TRBV12-3 or TRBV12-4 and TRBJ2-2; D gene uncertain. Deletions cut 6 bases from V and 1 base from J, with 12 bases between. CDR3 length: 15 amino acids. DNA of the CDR3: TGTGCCAGCAGAGACACTATTATGAACACCGGGGAGCTGTTTTTT. This codes for CASRDTIMNTGELFF.

There are a few counts of this clonotype. The rearrangement uses TRBV6-6 and TRBJ2-7, with D possibly being TRBD1 or TRBD2 (6 bases each). The CDR3 runs 15 residues. Trimming left V 1 base short and J 2 bases short, with 12 bases between. Per the germline V gene, CDR1 is MNHNY and CDR2 is SVGAGI (reference sequence). CDR3 sequence (DNA): TGTGCCAGCAGTTACTTTAGGGGGAGGCCCTACGAGCAGTACTTC. Protein: CASSYFRGRPYEQYF.

This clonotype has more than one count but fewer than ten. The rearrangement links TRBV3-1 to TRBJ1-4; D uncertain. V lost 0 bases to trimming and J lost 8 bases, with 16 bases between them. The CDR3 length is 16 residues. Germline V gene data show CDR1 as LGHDT and CDR2 as YNNKEL (reference sequence). CDR3: CASSQDLVVGREKLFF. The CDR3 DNA is TGTGCCAGCAGCCAAGATCTCGTGGTTGGTCGGGAAAAACTGTTTTTT.

This clonotype was counted only a few times. The rearrangement joins TRBV20-1 to TRBJ2-3; D call uncertain. Germline V gene sequence: CDR1 DFQATT, CDR2 SNEGSKA (reference sequence). Trimming took 6 bases from V and 9 from J, leaving 16 bases between them. The CDR3 consists of 12 residues. The CDR3 DNA is TGCAGTGCCAATGATCAGGAGAGGACGCAGTATTTT. Translated: CSANDQERTQYF.

This clonotype was picked up a small number of times. The chain carries TRBV6-5 and TRBJ2-1; 9 bases fit TRBD1. Germline values: CDR1 MNHEY, CDR2 SVGAGI. The CDR3 has 16 amino acids. After removal of 2 bases from V and 2 bases from J, the junction contained 4 bases not matched to a gene. CDR3 coding DNA: TGTGCCAGCAGTTACATCACAGGGGGCGCCTACAATGAGCAGTTCTTC. It translates to CASSYITGGAYNEQFF.

This clonotype appeared a few times. This chain connects TRBV7-2 to TRBJ2-3; D is unclear. The V end was cut by 5 bases, the J end by 6 bases, with 9 bases between. Germline loops: CDR1 SGHTA, CDR2 FQGNSA. CDR3 length: 12 amino acids. CDR3 nucleotides: TGTGCCAGCAGCCTCCACTGGGATACGCAGTATTTT. Translating it yields CASSLHWDTQYF. The entire variable domain, with the rest obtained from reference TRBV7-2 and TRBJ2-3, is as follows: GAGVSQSPSNKVTEKGKDVELRCDPISGHTALYWYRQSLGQGLEFLIYFQGNSAPDKSGLPSDRFSAERTGGSVSTLTIQRTQQEDSAVYLCASSLHWDTQYFGPGTRLTVL.

This clonotype was observed a single time. This chain links TRBV6-2 or TRBV6-3 with TRBJ2-3; 10 bases line up with TRBD2. Germline V gene data show CDR1 as MNHEY and CDR2 as SVGEGT. This CDR3 is 16 amino acids long. V lost 0 bases to trimming and J lost 4 bases; unmatched junction nucleotides: 4. The CDR3 DNA sequence: TGTGCCAGCAGTTACTCGACTCTAGCGGGAGCAGATACGCAGTATTTT. Protein product: CASSYSTLAGADTQYF.

The chain links TRBV29-1 to TRBJ1-2, with D unresolved. CDR3 length: 14 residues. From germline, CDR1 is SQVTM and CDR2 ANQGSEA. V was cut by 1 base and J by 2 bases, with 11 bases left in between. The CDR3 DNA reads TGCAGCGTTGAAGTGAGCACATCAAACTATGGCTACACCTTC. Protein product: CSVEVSTSNYGYTF. Together with reference TRBV29-1 and TRBJ1-2, the CDR3 gives the full variable domain: SAVISQKPSRDICQRGTSLTIQCQVDSQVTMMFWYRQQPGQSLTLIATANQGSEATYESGFVIDKFPISRPNLTFSTLTVSNMSPEDSSIYLCSVEVSTSNYGYTFGSGTRLTVV.

The V call is TRBV19, the J call TRBJ2-3; the match to TRBD1 covers 9 bases. CDR1 and CDR2 (germline): LNHDA, SQIVND (reference sequence). This CDR3 comprises 17 residues. Trimming at V came to 7 bases and at J to 4 bases, leaving 15 bases not matched to a gene. CDR3 residues: CASTPSRQGGFADTQYF. DNA for the CDR3: TGTGCCAGTACCCCAAGCCGACAGGGGGGGTTCGCAGATACGCAGTATTTT. The full variable domain, with the rest looked up from reference TRBV19 and TRBJ2-3, is DGGITQSPKYLFRKEGQNVTLSCEQNLNHDAMYWYRQDPGQGLRLIYYSQIVNDFQKGDIAEGYSVSREKKESFPLTVTSAQKNPTAFYLCASTPSRQGGFADTQYFGPGTRLTVL.

This clonotype was counted only a few times. The chain uses TRBV6-5 and TRBJ2-2; maybe TRBD2 (7 bases). The germline CDR1 and CDR2 sequences are MNHEY and SVGAGI. The CDR3 contains 16 residues. Deletions cut 6 bases from V and 6 bases from J, with 20 bases between. For the CDR3, the DNA is TGTGCCAGCAGGGACCCTTACGTGGGGGGGCCCGGGGAGCTGTTTTTT. This gives the protein CASRDPYVGGPGELFF.

Points on this clonotype: This may be a read error: a much more frequent sequence differs by one nucleotide. The J gene is TRBJ1-5, the V gene TRBV6-2 or TRBV6-3; the D is unclear. Germline CDR1 reads MNHEY; CDR2 reads SVGEGT. The CDR3 covers 15 residues. The CDR3: CASSREPYSNQSQHF. The CDR3 DNA follows: TGTGCCAGCAGCCGTGAGCCTTATAGCAATCAGTCCCAGCATTTT.

This clonotype was counted between two and nine times. V gene TRBV2 combines with J gene TRBJ1-2; 8 bases are shared with TRBD1. Germline lookup yields CDR1 SNHLY and CDR2 FYNNEI. Losses at the gene ends were 0 bases for V and 3 bases for J; bases not matched to a gene: 6. The CDR3 runs to 16 residues. CDR3 sequence: CASSEALGDRYYGYTF. The CDR3 DNA follows: TGTGCCAGCAGTGAAGCGCTTGGGGACAGGTACTATGGCTACACCTTC.